The rows below give T cell receptor beta chains drawn from one sample of a study of blood T cell repertoires in COVID-19. Only in-frame clones appear in the TCRdb table, and some are missing; sequencing was by immunoSEQ multiplex PCR. The sample shows under 300,000 clones, approximately 78% of them seen only once. The sequencing sample was made of peripheral blood. The receptors derive from a woman between 18 and 29 years old with acute or convalescent COVID-19. CDR3s include the opening cysteine and the closing phenylalanine or tryptophan. Each record gives: J gene, D gene, V gene, clone size, CDR3 protein, CDR3 DNA. D genes are given only for firm matches. Where a row states a size, it is once, few, many or the class of an expanded clone; other rows omit it.

>TRBJ2-3|TRBD1|TRBV6-2/TRBV6-3|once
CASSYSVGQGTPADTQYF
TGTGCCAGCAGTTACTCGGTGGGACAGGGGACCCCAGCAGATACGCAGTATTTT
>TRBJ1-5|.|TRBV30|.
CAWSSQGNQPQHF
TGTGCCTGGAGTTCGCAGGGGAATCAGCCCCAGCATTTT
>TRBJ2-2|TRBD1|TRBV10-2|.
CASTYRGYNTGELFF
TGCGCCAGCACCTACAGGGGGTATAACACCGGGGAGCTGTTTTTT
>TRBJ2-2|TRBD1|TRBV6-5|.
CASSDRVGTGELFF
TGTGCCAGCAGCGACAGGGTGGGCACCGGGGAGCTGTTTTTT
>TRBJ2-4|TRBD1|TRBV5-1|.
CASSLRTGSGNIQYF
TGCGCCAGCAGCTTGCGGACAGGGTCGGGAAACATTCAGTACTTC
>TRBJ1-2|.|TRBV18|many
CASSPSQTAPSEGDGYTF
TGTGCCAGCTCACCATCGCAGACAGCACCCTCAGAAGGCGATGGCTACACCTTC
>TRBJ1-2|.|TRBV5-1|.
CASSLAGDYGYTF
TGCGCCAGCAGCTTGGCCGGTGACTATGGCTACACCTTC
>TRBJ2-3|.|TRBV2|once
CASSAGIVSTDTQYF
TGTGCCAGCAGTGCCGGGATTGTTAGCACAGATACGCAGTATTTT
>TRBJ2-2|TRBD2|TRBV5-6|.
CASSNPRTSGANTGELFF
TGTGCCAGCAGCAATCCGCGGACTAGCGGGGCGAACACCGGGGAGCTGTTTTTT
>TRBJ1-2|TRBD1|TRBV5-1|.
CASSLALHRTGGGYTF
TGCGCCAGCAGCCTGGCCCTACACCGGACAGGGGGAGGCTACACCTTC
>TRBJ1-2|.|TRBV30|.
CAWTEGYGYTF
TGTGCCTGGACGGAGGGGTATGGCTACACCTTC
>TRBJ1-5|TRBD1|TRBV4-3|.
CASSQDWTGYAGNQPQHF
TGCGCCAGCAGCCAAGACTGGACAGGGTACGCGGGCAATCAGCCCCAGCATTTT
>TRBJ2-3|.|TRBV19|once
CASSMPGVADTQYF
TGTGCCAGTAGTATGCCGGGGGTTGCCGATACGCAGTATTTT
>TRBJ1-1|.|TRBV7-2|.
CASSRGTFNTEAFF
TGTGCCAGCAGCCGGGGGACTTTTAACACTGAAGCTTTCTTT
>TRBJ1-4|.|TRBV12-3/TRBV12-4|once
CASSLLGEKLFF
TGTGCCAGCAGTTTACTCGGTGAAAAACTGTTTTTT